A single sample is the source of the 32 T cell receptor beta chains below, sequenced in a study of cytomegalovirus exposure and HLA in healthy donors. Data came from immunoSEQ multiplex PCR; TCRdb stores just in-frame clones and leaves some out. The sample lists 65,000 to 100,000 clones, 93% occurring once. The sequencing input was PBMCs. The source is a woman aged 25 to 39 in good health and CMV-seronegative.

The chain employs TRBV5-1 and TRBJ1-1, with D unresolved. V was pared by 0 bases and J by 0 bases, with 9 bases between. In germline, CDR1 is SGHRS, CDR2 YFSETQ. The CDR3 sequence is 15 residues long. The CDR3 nucleotides read TGCGCCAGCAGCTTGGCAAGGCGGTTGAACACTGAAGCTTTCTTT. It yields the protein CASSLARRLNTEAFF.

The rearrangement uses TRBV4-1 and TRBJ1-5; D not resolved. Germline V gene lookup returns CDR1 MGHRA and CDR2 YSYEKL. The CDR3 contains 14 residues. V was cut by 7 bases and J by 0 bases, with 10 bases left in between. CDR3 sequence: CASTSVLSNQPQHF. The CDR3 coding sequence is TGCGCCAGCACCTCGGTTCTTAGCAATCAGCCCCAGCATTTT.

This sequence joins TRBV2 and TRBJ1-5; 12 nucleotides align to TRBD1. This CDR3 spans 15 amino acids. The V segment lost 5 bases and the J segment 6 bases; nucleotides outside the gene matches: 5. Germline assignment: CDR1 SNHLY and CDR2 FYNNEI. The CDR3 nucleotides are TGTGCCAGCAGTCGTCCGGGACAGGGGGCTCAGCCCCAGCATTTT. Its protein product is CASSRPGQGAQPQHF.

This chain connects TRBV30 to TRBJ2-5; 7 positions agree with TRBD2. From germline, CDR1 is GTSNPN and CDR2 SVGIG (reference sequence). The CDR3 length is 13 residues. V lost 0 bases to trimming and J lost 2 bases; unmatched junction nucleotides: 0. In DNA form, the CDR3 reads TGTGCCTGGAGTGTGGGAGGGCAAGAGACCCAGTACTTC. This gives the protein CAWSVGGQETQYF. Supplemented by reference TRBV30 and TRBJ2-5, the full variable domain reads SQTIHQWPATLVQPVGSPLSLECTVEGTSNPNLYWYRQAAGRGLQLLFYSVGIGQISSEVPQNLSASRPQDRQFILSSKKLLLSDSGFYLCAWSVGGQETQYFGPGTRLLVL.

This chain joins TRBV6-1 and TRBJ1-2, with D perhaps TRBD1 (6 bases). The CDR3 sequence is 12 residues long. V was pared by 10 bases and J by 2 bases, with 11 bases between. Germline V gives CDR1 MNHNS, CDR2 SASEGT. The CDR3 is CAIRQGNYGYTF. In DNA form, the CDR3 reads TGTGCCATCAGGCAGGGGAACTATGGCTACACCTTC.

The rearrangement uses TRBV5-1 and TRBJ2-1; TRBD2 aligns across 11 bases. The CDR3 is 16 amino acids. Trimming cost V 0 bases and J 6 bases; bases outside gene matches: 5. CDR1 is SGHRS and CDR2 is YFSETQ in the germline V gene. In nucleotides, the CDR3 is TGCGCCAGCAGCTTGGCCACTAGCGGGAGAGCCAATGAGCAGTTCTTC. This codes for CASSLATSGRANEQFF.

Of note for this clone: The germline gene is not matched at one end of the junction; a read error may be the cause. J is TRBJ1-4 and V is TRBV7-8; TRBD1 might be the D (6 bases). This CDR3 region has 12 residues. The germline gives CDR1 SGHVS, CDR2 FQNEAQ. This CDR3 is CASSLAAGASVF. CDR3 nucleotide sequence: TGTGCCAGCAGCTTAGCGGCAGGGGCCTCAGTTTTT.

This chain joins TRBV30 and TRBJ2-1; 8 nucleotides align to TRBD2. The CDR3 sequence is 14 residues long. CDR1 is GTSNPN, CDR2 SVGIG, per germline (reference sequence). With 3 bases clipped from V and 6 bases from J, the junction kept 7 bases outside the gene matches. In DNA form, the CDR3 reads TGTGCCTGGAGGTTAGAGCGGGGGCTCAATGAGCAGTTCTTC. Residues: CAWRLERGLNEQFF.

This clone was counted a single time. The chain carries TRBV2 and TRBJ2-1; 8 bases agree with TRBD1. CDR1 is SNHLY, CDR2 FYNNEI, per germline. V was clipped by 4 bases and J by 7 bases; unmatched bases: 9. The CDR3 has 15 amino acids. As DNA, the CDR3 is TGTGCCAGCAGTGTGCGTGACAGGGGTTCGAATGAGCAGTTCTTC. Translation gives CASSVRDRGSNEQFF.

The chain recombines TRBV30 with TRBJ2-1, with 7 positions matching TRBD2. V lost 3 bases to trimming and J lost 9 bases; unmatched junction nucleotides: 8. CDR3 length equals 13 residues. Germline CDR1 GTSNPN, CDR2 SVGIG (reference sequence). CDR3: CAWRTWRETEQFF. CDR3 bases: TGTGCCTGGAGAACCTGGCGGGAGACTGAGCAGTTCTTC. The entire variable domain, with the rest obtained from reference TRBV30 and TRBJ2-1, is as follows: SQTIHQWPATLVQPVGSPLSLECTVEGTSNPNLYWYRQAAGRGLQLLFYSVGIGQISSEVPQNLSASRPQDRQFILSSKKLLLSDSGFYLCAWRTWRETEQFFGPGTRLTVL.

J is TRBJ1-5 and V is TRBV28; D is unclear. Between the trimmed V and J ends, which lost 3 bases and 7 bases, there was a span of 16 bases. The CDR3 is 15 amino acids. In germline, CDR1 is MDHEN, CDR2 SYDVKM. CDR3 protein: CASSLQSGSGQPQHF. The DNA for the CDR3 is TGTGCCAGCAGTTTGCAATCCGGGTCTGGGCAGCCCCAGCATTTT.

The rearrangement links TRBV5-1 to TRBJ1-1; D gene unclear. Trimming pared 5 bases from V and 3 bases from J, leaving 11 bases between. This CDR3 is built from 13 residues. Germline loops: CDR1 SGHRS, CDR2 YFSETQ. CDR3 sequence (DNA): TGCGCCAGCAGTAGGACTACGGACACTGAAGCTTTCTTT. This sequence encodes CASSRTTDTEAFF.

The rearrangement links TRBV1 to TRBJ2-1; the D segment call TRBD2 is taken from the table without a DNA check. TRBV1 is marked as a pseudogene. CDR3 length equals 17 residues. The CDR3 protein is CTSSQDRGLAPYNEQFF. The DNA of the CDR3 is TGCACCAGCAGCCAAGATAGGGGACTAGCGCCTTACAATGAGCAGTTCTTC.

Only one count was recorded for this clone. The chain joins TRBV6-5 to TRBJ1-2, with 12 bases fitting TRBD1. The CDR3 spans 15 residues. CDR1 is MNHEY and CDR2 is SVGAGI in the germline V gene. The trim removed 6 bases at V and 7 bases at J, leaving 9 bases unmatched. CDR3 region: CASSPGGQGAGGYTF. CDR3 DNA sequence: TGTGCCAGCAGCCCCGGGGGACAGGGGGCTGGTGGCTACACCTTC.

The genes are TRBV29-1 and TRBJ1-2; 9 positions match TRBD1. This CDR3 is built from 18 residues. V gave up 6 bases and J gave up 0 bases; unmatched junction bases: 17. Germline V gene data show CDR1 as SQVTM and CDR2 as ANQGSEA. Written as DNA, the CDR3 is TGCAGCGTCCCAGTGGTCCCGGGACAGGGAGGGTCTAACTATGGCTACACCTTC. This gives the protein CSVPVVPGQGGSNYGYTF.

This clone was detected once. The chain joins TRBV18 to TRBJ2-7, with TRBD2 matching 11 bases. This CDR3 is built from 15 residues. V trimming: 5 bases; J trimming: 2 bases; junction bases outside the gene matches: 5. Germline V gene data show CDR1 as KGHSH and CDR2 as LQKENI. CDR3 coding DNA: TGTGCCAGCTCATCCGGACTAGCGGGTACCTACGAGCAGTACTTC. Encoded protein: CASSSGLAGTYEQYF.

V and J are TRBV5-5 and TRBJ1-4; D not certain. The germline V gene has CDR1 SGHKS and CDR2 YYEKEE (reference sequence). CDR3 length: 13 amino acids. Trimming took off 0 bases at V and 7 bases at J, with 7 bases between the two ends. The CDR3 here is CASSLGAAEKLFF. CDR3 sequence (DNA): TGTGCCAGCAGCTTGGGGGCAGCTGAAAAACTGTTTTTT.

This chain's CDR3 is CASSVVGLAGPGDTQYF. The CDR3 coding sequence is TGTGCCAGCAGCGTAGTGGGACTAGCGGGACCCGGGGATACGCAGTATTTT. This sequence joins TRBV9 and TRBJ2-3, with TRBD2 matching over 13 bases. This CDR3 region has 17 residues. V trimming: 0 bases; J trimming: 6 bases; junction bases outside the gene matches: 7. Per the germline V gene, CDR1 is SGDLS and CDR2 is YYNGEE.

V gene TRBV19 combines with J gene TRBJ2-5, with D perhaps TRBD2 (6 bases). Germline lookup yields CDR1 LNHDA and CDR2 SQIVND (reference sequence). The V end lost 5 bases, the J end lost 3 bases, and 10 bases lay between the germline ends. This CDR3 has 13 residues. This chain's CDR3 is CASSGWGEETQYF. In DNA, the CDR3 is TGTGCCAGTAGTGGATGGGGGGAAGAGACCCAGTACTTC.

J is TRBJ2-7 and V is TRBV10-1; D possibly corresponds to TRBD1 (6 bases). The ends were cut back, 0 bases at V and 3 bases at J, with 15 bases in the middle. Germline loops: CDR1 WNHNN, CDR2 SYGVQD (reference sequence). The CDR3 has 16 residues. This CDR3 reads CASSESLQGGLYEQYF. DNA for the CDR3: TGCGCCAGCAGTGAGTCCCTTCAAGGGGGTCTCTACGAGCAGTACTTC.

This chain links TRBV19 with TRBJ2-1; 7 bases map to TRBD2. The CDR3 extends over 15 amino acids. Germline CDR1 is LNHDA and CDR2 is SQIVND (reference sequence). Losses at the gene ends were 6 bases for V and 6 bases for J; bases not matched to a gene: 11. The CDR3 DNA is TGTGCCAGTAGGGTCGGTGGGAGGGCCCTCAATGAGCAGTTCTTC. It specifies CASRVGGRALNEQFF.

Concerning this clone: A junction end diverges from the germline sequence, so it may reflect a read error. The chain has TRBV30 and TRBJ1-4, with TRBD1 matching 7 bases. There are 13 residues in the CDR3. From germline, CDR1 is GTSNPN and CDR2 SVGIG (reference sequence). Here the CDR3 DNA reads TGTGCCTGGAGCGGACAGGCCGCGAAAAAGCTGTTTTTT. Translation gives CAWSGQAAKKLFF.

The chain couples TRBV6-5 to TRBJ2-3, with TRBD2 identical over 8 bases. Germline loops: CDR1 MNHEY, CDR2 SVGAGI. Trimming at V came to 8 bases and at J to 2 bases, leaving 9 bases not matched to a gene. The CDR3 has 15 residues. The CDR3 protein is CASQLAGPYTDTQYF. The DNA of the CDR3 is TGTGCCAGCCAGTTAGCGGGGCCTTACACAGATACGCAGTATTTT.

The rearrangement joins TRBV30 to TRBJ2-1; TRBD2 matches 11 bases. Trimming took 0 bases from V and 8 from J; bases not matched to a gene: 15. From germline, CDR1 is GTSNPN and CDR2 SVGIG (reference sequence). This CDR3 has 18 residues. CDR3 region: CAWSVLRTPGSGRDEQFF. As DNA, the CDR3 is TGTGCCTGGAGTGTACTAAGGACCCCAGGTAGCGGGAGGGATGAGCAGTTCTTC.

The CDR3 DNA reads TGTGCCAGCAGTTTAAGGGGACAGGGTATTTACGAGCAGTACTTC. Translated, it gives CASSLRGQGIYEQYF. The chain is built from TRBV27 and TRBJ2-7; 9 bases fit TRBD1. The germline CDR1 and CDR2 sequences are MNHEY and SMNVEV (reference sequence). The junction had 6 bases not matched to a gene; V was cut back by 2 bases and J by 4 bases. The CDR3 has 15 residues.

The rearrangement joins TRBV5-1 to TRBJ1-4; a possible D gene is TRBD1 (6 bases). The germline CDR1 and CDR2 sequences are SGHRS and YFSETQ. The CDR3 consists of 15 residues. Trimming took 4 bases from V and 0 from J, leaving 10 bases between them. CDR3 sequence (DNA): TGCGCCAGCAGCCTGGACAGTGCAACTAATGAAAAACTGTTTTTT. It codes for CASSLDSATNEKLFF.

The J gene is TRBJ1-5, the V gene TRBV6-1; 7 bases map to TRBD1. Germline V gene data show CDR1 as MNHNS and CDR2 as SASEGT. This CDR3 contains 13 residues. V shed 6 bases and J 7 bases; nucleotides not matched to a gene: 6. CDR3 bases: TGTGCCAGCAGCCTGACAGGGAGGCAGCCCCAGCATTTT. This gives the protein CASSLTGRQPQHF.

The chain carries TRBV7-2 and TRBJ1-5; D ambiguous. Deletions cut 7 bases from V and 6 bases from J, with 16 bases between. The CDR3 consists of 14 residues. Germline assignment: CDR1 SGHTA and CDR2 FQGNSA. CDR3 residues: CASTLDLGGQPQHF. As DNA, the CDR3 is TGTGCCAGCACCCTCGATCTTGGCGGTCAGCCCCAGCATTTT.

The chain is built from TRBV6-6 and TRBJ2-7; 11 bases agree with TRBD2. Germline V gene sequence: CDR1 MNHNY, CDR2 SVGAGI (reference sequence). The CDR3 has 15 amino acids. V was clipped by 0 bases and J by 7 bases; unmatched bases: 5. CDR3: CASSYSSGRAREQYF. In DNA form, the CDR3 reads TGTGCCAGCAGTTACTCTAGCGGGAGGGCCCGGGAGCAGTACTTC.

The chain uses TRBV28 and TRBJ2-3, with 11 nucleotides matching TRBD1. Germline CDR1 reads MDHEN; CDR2 reads SYDVKM. CDR3 length equals 16 residues. V shed 4 bases, J shed 4 bases, and the junction held 7 bases outside the gene matches. The CDR3 sequence: CASSSPGQGEADTQYF. For the CDR3, the DNA is TGTGCCAGCAGTTCACCGGGACAGGGGGAAGCAGATACGCAGTATTTT.

The rearrangement links TRBV7-2 to TRBJ1-4; 9 nucleotides align to TRBD1. CDR1 is SGHTA and CDR2 is FQGNSA in the germline V gene. The CDR3 loop spans 13 amino acids. With 3 bases clipped from V and 8 bases from J, the junction kept 1 base outside the gene matches. The CDR3 bases are TGTGCCAGCAGCTTTGGGACAGGGGAAAAACTGTTTTTT. This sequence encodes CASSFGTGEKLFF. Full variable domain (missing parts from reference TRBV7-2 and TRBJ1-4): GAGVSQSPSNKVTEKGKDVELRCDPISGHTALYWYRQSLGQGLEFLIYFQGNSAPDKSGLPSDRFSAERTGGSVSTLTIQRTQQEDSAVYLCASSFGTGEKLFFGSGTQLSVL.

This chain connects TRBV9 to TRBJ2-4, with D possibly matching TRBD1 (5 bases). With 3 bases removed from V and 8 bases from J, the gap between germline ends came to 12 bases. The germline V gene has CDR1 SGDLS and CDR2 YYNGEE. This CDR3 region has 13 residues. CDR3 region: CASSASGMDIQYF. As DNA, the CDR3 is TGTGCCAGCAGCGCATCAGGGATGGACATTCAGTACTTC.